This entry lists 21 T cell receptor beta chains sequenced from one sample in a study of response to subunit inactivated influenza vaccine. One entry per CDR3 protein, called by TCRdb with MiXCR from the RT-PCR reads. The data contain more than 400,000 distinct CDR3 sequences, over 9.5% of them singletons. Sequencing used PBMCs from blood, obtained 40 to 50 days after vaccination. Receptors originate from a man in his fifties who received an inactivated influenza vaccine.

The chain joins TRBV5-1 to TRBJ2-3; the match to TRBD2 covers 12 bases. V lost 6 bases, J lost 5 bases, and 13 bases stayed unmatched. This CDR3 is 17 amino acids long. Germline V gives CDR1 SGHRS, CDR2 YFSETQ. The CDR3: CASTWGLAGSIGDTQYF. In DNA, the CDR3 is TGCGCCAGCACCTGGGGACTAGCGGGTTCCATTGGAGATACGCAGTATTTT.

At least ten counts were recorded for this clonotype. This CDR3 is CAISGLAGGGELFF. The CDR3 bases are TGTGCCATCAGTGGACTAGCGGGGGGCGGGGAGCTGTTTTTT. The V gene is TRBV10-3, the J gene TRBJ2-2; 13 positions agree with TRBD2. The germline V gene encodes CDR1 ENHRY and CDR2 SYGVKD. J lost 7 bases, V lost 4 bases, and 0 bases had no gene match. The CDR3 covers 14 residues.

The V and J genes are TRBV4-2 and TRBJ2-3; the D is unclear. There are 13 residues in the CDR3. The germline CDR1 and CDR2 sequences are LGHNA and YNFKEQ. Trimming left V 5 bases short and J 2 bases short, with 8 bases between. CDR3 amino acids: CASSIHATDTQYF. CDR3 nucleotide sequence: TGTGCCAGCAGCATCCACGCCACAGATACGCAGTATTTT.

The chain employs TRBV4-1 and TRBJ2-2; D uncertain. CDR1 is MGHRA, CDR2 YSYEKL, per germline. CDR3 length: 15 amino acids. The ends were cut back, 5 bases at V and 1 base at J, with 11 bases in the middle. The CDR3 DNA follows: TGCGCCAGCAGCATGCAGTGGCTGAACACCGGGGAGCTGTTTTTT. Translating gives CASSMQWLNTGELFF.

The chain couples TRBV12-3 or TRBV12-4 to TRBJ1-6, with 7 positions matching TRBD1. This CDR3 is built from 17 residues. J gave up 5 bases and V 5 bases, and 12 bases lay outside the gene matches. The CDR3 loop reads CASSPLRGGADNSPLHF. CDR3 nucleotides: TGTGCCAGCAGTCCGCTCAGGGGGGGCGCGGATAATTCACCCCTCCACTTT.

This chain joins TRBV11-2 and TRBJ2-2, with 10 bases aligning to TRBD2. After removal of 0 bases from V and 1 base from J, the junction contained 5 bases not matched to a gene. The germline gives CDR1 SGHAT, CDR2 FQNNGV. CDR3 length: 18 residues. This chain's CDR3 is CASSLDRRLAGNTGELFF. CDR3 sequence (DNA): TGTGCCAGCAGCTTAGATCGGAGACTAGCGGGGAACACCGGGGAGCTGTTTTTT.

This clonotype occurred many times. This chain uses TRBV7-6 with TRBJ2-1; 7 bases are a match to TRBD1. This CDR3 is built from 15 residues. V dropped 5 bases and J dropped 6; count of bases not matched to a gene: 10. Germline lookup yields CDR1 SGHVS and CDR2 FNYEAQ. The CDR3 loop is CASSAGTVPVNEQFF. In DNA, the CDR3 is TGTGCCAGCAGCGCAGGGACAGTGCCTGTCAATGAGCAGTTCTTC.

The chain joins TRBV10-3 to TRBJ2-3; 9 bases match TRBD2. Per germline, CDR1 ENHRY and CDR2 SYGVKD. The J segment lost 6 bases and the V segment lost 6 bases, leaving 10 bases of the junction unmatched. The CDR3 runs 15 residues. The CDR3 nucleotides are TGTGCCATCAGGGACCTTAGCGGGAGCCGTGATACGCAGTATTTT. It specifies CAIRDLSGSRDTQYF.

Only a few counts were recorded for this clonotype. This chain connects TRBV20-1 to TRBJ1-4; TRBD1 agrees at 7 bases. The CDR3 runs 15 residues. The germline CDR1 and CDR2 sequences are DFQATT and SNEGSKA (reference sequence). The trim removed 4 bases at V and 6 bases at J, leaving 11 bases unmatched. The CDR3 loop reads CSATQQGGAYEKLFF. DNA for the CDR3: TGCAGTGCTACCCAGCAGGGGGGGGCGTATGAAAAACTGTTTTTT.

The chain has TRBV14 and TRBJ2-7, with D possibly TRBD2 on 5 matching bases. The CDR3 spans 18 residues. The germline gives CDR1 SGHDN, CDR2 FVKESK. V was trimmed by 5 bases and J by 0 bases, leaving 23 bases between them. CDR3 in amino acids: CASSTTPLLGRSSYEQYF. DNA of the CDR3: TGTGCCAGCAGCACCACACCTCTACTAGGCCGAAGCTCCTACGAGCAGTACTTC.

With respect to this clonotype: This may be a read error, as it is one base from a much larger clone. The gene calls are TRBV5-6 and TRBJ2-7; D is uncertain. CDR3 size: 12 residues. V lost 5 bases, J lost 3 bases, and 9 bases lay in between. The germline V gene encodes CDR1 SGHDT and CDR2 YYEEEE. CDR3 sequence: CASSFGVYEQYF. DNA of the CDR3: TGTGCCAGCAGTTTTGGCGTCTACGAGCAGTACTTC.

V and J are TRBV2 and TRBJ1-2; D is unclear. Germline CDR1 SNHLY, CDR2 FYNNEI. CDR3 length: 13 amino acids. Trimming cost V 4 bases and J 1 base, with 7 bases left between them. DNA for the CDR3: TGTGCCAGCAGTGTGTTGGATAACTATGGCTACACCTTC. It specifies CASSVLDNYGYTF.

This clonotype was seen more than once but under ten times. CDR3 protein: CSAQRESQETQYF. Written as DNA, the CDR3 is TGCAGTGCTCAACGGGAGAGCCAAGAGACCCAGTACTTC. The chain links TRBV20-1 to TRBJ2-5, with D possibly being TRBD2 (6 bases). CDR1 and CDR2 (germline): DFQATT, SNEGSKA (reference sequence). Between the trimmed V and J ends, which lost 5 bases and 1 base, there was a span of 11 bases. The CDR3 has 13 residues.

V usage is TRBV20-1 and J usage is TRBJ2-2; 8 bases agree with TRBD1. The V segment lost 2 bases and the J segment 1 base; nucleotides outside the gene matches: 6. CDR1 and CDR2 (germline): DFQATT, SNEGSKA (reference sequence). The CDR3 is 16 amino acids. CDR3 region: CSARTAGTGNTGELFF. CDR3 sequence (DNA): TGCAGTGCTAGAACCGCCGGGACAGGGAACACCGGGGAGCTGTTTTTT.

This clonotype was recorded at least ten times. The chain combines TRBV7-9 with TRBJ2-1; D is possibly TRBD2 (5 bases). Germline values: CDR1 SEHNR, CDR2 FQNEAQ (reference sequence). The CDR3 runs to 15 residues. V shed 3 bases and J shed 5 bases, with 14 bases lying between them. CDR3 nucleotides: TGTGCCAGCAGCTTCGGTCCGGGATCGGACAATGAGCAGTTCTTC. It yields the protein CASSFGPGSDNEQFF.

The chain employs TRBV9 and TRBJ2-3; 9 nucleotides agree with TRBD2. After removal of 8 bases from V and 8 bases from J, the junction contained 15 bases not matched to a gene. The CDR3 extends over 15 amino acids. Germline CDR1 SGDLS, CDR2 YYNGEE. CDR3 DNA: TGTGCCAGTCAGGGCAGCGGGGGGACCCCTGGTACGCAGTATTTT. It translates to CASQGSGGTPGTQYF.

This clonotype was seen more than once but under ten times. The chain carries TRBV5-1 and TRBJ2-1; 13 positions agree with TRBD2. The CDR3 extends over 15 amino acids. J was trimmed by 10 bases and V by 5 bases; bases with no gene match: 9. Germline CDR1 SGHRS, CDR2 YFSETQ. CDR3 region: CASRGGGLAGVEQFF. In DNA form, the CDR3 reads TGCGCCAGCAGGGGTGGAGGACTAGCGGGAGTCGAGCAGTTCTTC.

This rearrangement joins TRBV7-2 to TRBJ2-7, with 9 bases identical to TRBD2. With V trimmed by 3 bases and J by 4 bases, 7 bases remained unmatched. Germline V gives CDR1 SGHTA, CDR2 FQGNSA. The CDR3 extends over 15 amino acids. The CDR3 region is CASSFASGNVYEQYF. The CDR3 DNA follows: TGTGCCAGCAGCTTTGCTAGCGGGAATGTTTACGAGCAGTACTTC.

The V and J genes are TRBV20-1 and TRBJ2-1, with TRBD1 identical over 7 bases. CDR3 size: 16 residues. Germline V lookup: CDR1 DFQATT, CDR2 SNEGSKA (reference sequence). V lost 0 bases and J lost 7; bases outside the gene matches: 12. DNA of the CDR3: TGCAGTGCTAGAGATCAAGACGGGACAGCCGTTAATGAGCAGTTCTTC. Its translation is CSARDQDGTAVNEQFF.

The table lists this clonotype with a few counts. V and J are TRBV7-6 and TRBJ2-1, with a tentative D call TRBD2 (5 bases). The germline CDR1 and CDR2 sequences are SGHVS and FNYEAQ. The CDR3 is made up of 14 amino acids. The V gene lost 8 bases and the J gene lost 4 bases, with 15 bases spanning the gap. The CDR3 loop is CASSSPNPYNEQFF. The CDR3 coding sequence is TGTGCCAGCTCTAGCCCGAACCCGTACAATGAGCAGTTCTTC.

V is TRBV4-3 and J is TRBJ2-1; 9 nucleotides agree with TRBD2. This CDR3 region has 18 residues. V was clipped by 4 bases and J by 8 bases; unmatched bases: 18. Germline V gene sequence: CDR1 LGHNA, CDR2 YSLEER. The CDR3 spells CASSPAYRSGGALDEQFF. CDR3 in DNA: TGCGCCAGCAGCCCAGCCTATCGTAGCGGGGGAGCCCTCGATGAGCAGTTCTTC.